This T cell receptor (beta chain) was obtained from a study of blood T cell repertoires in COVID-19. Study-wide background: From the United States, Italy and Spain came samples of acute and convalescent COVID-19.

The V segment lost 1 base and the J segment 8 bases; nucleotides outside the gene matches: 6. CDR1 SGHRS and CDR2 YFSETQ come from the germline V gene. This CDR3 spans 15 amino acids. TCRdb keeps only in-frame clones here, not all; method: immunoSEQ multiplex PCR. The sample yields 200,000 to 250,000 clones, around nine tenths seen once. Source material: PBMCs or T cells enriched from blood (not recorded which). This sequence joins TRBV5-1 and TRBJ1-4, with 9 bases fitting TRBD1. The source of this sequence is a woman in her 30s who had been exposed to COVID-19. CDR3: CASSLLGTGQEKLFF. In DNA form, the CDR3 reads TGCGCCAGCAGCTTGTTAGGGACAGGGCAGGAAAAACTGTTTTTT.